A selection of T cell receptor beta chains follows, all from one sample in a study of Graves' ophthalmopathy and Graves' hyperthyroidism. MiXCR, applied by TCRdb to the multiplex PCR reads, yields one record per CDR3 protein. The sample lists a few hundred thousand distinct CDR3 sequences; approximately 15% were seen once. Material: peripheral blood. The origin of the receptors is a woman between 18 and 29 years old with stable Graves' hyperthyroidism. The CDR3 runs from the conserved cysteine through the conserved F or W.

J gene | V gene | CDR3 protein
TRBJ1-6 | TRBV7-9 | CASSPGQGSTSPLHF
TRBJ1-5 | TRBV12-3/TRBV12-4 | CASSLAGARSNQPQHF
TRBJ1-1 | TRBV18 | CASSPILGQGVRTEAFF
TRBJ1-3 | TRBV27 | CASGAQGNTIYF
TRBJ1-6 | TRBV9 | CASSVYSQNSPLHF
TRBJ2-2 | TRBV7-3 | CASSPTGNVVGELFF
TRBJ2-4 | TRBV6-2/TRBV6-3 | CASSYASLDRVAKAKNIQYF
TRBJ1-1 | TRBV5-1 | CTSSTRGTGTEAFF
TRBJ2-7 | TRBV19 | CASSIQTPGEQYF
TRBJ2-7 | TRBV6-1 | CASTSAPRTVEQYF
TRBJ1-6 | TRBV27 | CASSPRDRGHNSPLHF
TRBJ1-1 | TRBV12-3/TRBV12-4 | CASSDRTGVGTEAFF
TRBJ2-5 | TRBV6-1 | CASRGVRQGIRETQYF
TRBJ2-7 | TRBV7-3 | CASSLDRGDEQYF
TRBJ2-6 | TRBV7-9 | CASSDLSGANVLTF
TRBJ1-1 | TRBV7-9 | CASSLESGGNTEAFF
TRBJ2-7 | TRBV11-2 | CASSLRDRSYEQYF
TRBJ2-5 | TRBV27 | CASSATRDYREETQYF
TRBJ2-7 | TRBV4-1 | CASSQDLGQTIYEQYF
TRBJ1-1 | TRBV2 | CASIWARGRGTEAFF
TRBJ2-5 | TRBV7-2 | CASSGSLQETQYF
TRBJ2-6 | TRBV12-3/TRBV12-4 | CASRSGLAVTGGANVLTF
TRBJ2-7 | TRBV19 | CASSIRGPRRSYEQYF
TRBJ1-5 | TRBV6-1 | CASNSYSNQPQHF
TRBJ1-5 | TRBV20-1 | CSARTPNADQDQPQHF
TRBJ1-1 | TRBV6-1 | CASSAWTEGVAFF
TRBJ1-1 | TRBV6-2/TRBV6-3 | CASRSRQGTEAFF
TRBJ1-5 | TRBV6-1 | CASSLGQGEAQPQHF
TRBJ1-1 | TRBV6-2/TRBV6-3 | CASAGQALSYVNTEAFF